The present TCR beta chain was sequenced within a study of cytomegalovirus exposure and HLA in healthy donors. Study-level results: Segments of the TCR beta V type were, in most cases, productive about 90% or about 30% of the time in an earlier analysis. In a later analysis, a missense DCLRE1C variant was linked to TCR beta V- and J-gene trimming. Some TCR beta chains (164 of them) were listed as cytomegalovirus-associated.

Healthy people donating bone marrow made up the donors. The germline V gene has CDR1 SGHVS and CDR2 FNYEAQ. This CDR3 is built from 16 residues. Comment on this clone: No antigen is known for it. At one boundary the junction diverges from the germline segment, which might be a read error.

PCR primers comprised 60 Vbeta and 13 Jbeta primers. Profiling relied on immunoSEQ multiplex PCR, and the TCRdb table lists in-frame clones only, not all of them. The sample contains about 150,000 clones, roughly 80% of which appear only once. The sequenced sample consisted of PBMCs. This TCR was sampled from a human donor in good health. The rearrangement joins TRBV7-6 to TRBJ2-7; 9 bases map to TRBD1. The CDR3 is CASRLSPGTGTYEQYF. CDR3 DNA sequence: TGTGCCAGCAGGCTTAGCCCAGGGACAGGGACCTATGAGCAGTACTTC.